These T cell receptor beta chains were read from a single sample in a study of blood T cell repertoires in COVID-19. Some clones are missing from TCRdb's copy, which holds only in-frame ones; the method was immunoSEQ multiplex PCR. The data contain 250,000 or so clones, 75% to 90% of them singletons. Material for sequencing was peripheral blood. The source is a man aged 30 to 39 with COVID-19, enrolled during active disease. CDR3s include the opening cysteine and the closing phenylalanine or tryptophan. The order of the fields is D gene, CDR3 length, J gene, V gene, clone size, CDR3 protein, CDR3 DNA. The D gene is left open where the match is weak. For some rows the clone size is stated as once, few or many, or as a class when expanded; others skip it.

.,15,TRBJ2-7,TRBV7-3,.,CASSAMAGAAYEQYF,TGTGCCAGCAGCGCCATGGCGGGGGCTGCCTACGAGCAGTACTTC
TRBD2,18,TRBJ2-3,TRBV5-1,.,CASSLPATSGRAADTQYF,TGCGCCAGCAGCTTGCCCGCGACTAGCGGGAGGGCCGCAGATACGCAGTATTTT
.,14,TRBJ2-7,TRBV5-5,few,CASSLVAISYEQYF,TGTGCCAGCAGCTTGGTAGCTATCTCCTACGAGCAGTACTTC
TRBD2,16,TRBJ2-7,TRBV7-2,.,CASSLLGLAGANEQYF,TGTGCCAGCAGCTTACTAGGACTAGCGGGAGCCAACGAGCAGTACTTC
TRBD1,14,TRBJ1-5,TRBV2,.,CASSGQGLLQPQHF,TGTGCCAGCAGTGGACAGGGGCTCCTCCAGCCCCAGCATTTT
TRBD2,14,TRBJ2-3,TRBV7-2,once,CASSSDGLADTQYF,TGTGCCAGCAGCTCTGATGGACTAGCAGATACGCAGTATTTT
.,16,TRBJ1-2,TRBV6-5,.,CASSYDRSEADYGYTF,TGTGCCAGCAGTTATGACAGGAGCGAAGCGGACTATGGCTACACCTTC
TRBD1,14,TRBJ1-2,TRBV6-2/TRBV6-3,few,CASSRRDSLYGYTF,TGTGCCAGCAGCCGCCGGGACAGTTTATATGGCTACACCTTC
TRBD1,17,TRBJ2-1,TRBV7-9,.,CASSLVHLRDSPNEQFF,TGTGCCAGCAGCTTAGTCCACCTCCGGGACAGCCCCAATGAGCAGTTCTTC
TRBD2,21,TRBJ2-1,TRBV4-3,.,CASSQSSRGLEDSGLRNEQFF,TGCGCCAGCAGCCAAAGTTCGCGAGGGTTGGAGGATAGCGGGCTGAGGAATGAGCAGTTCTTC
.,13,TRBJ1-2,TRBV12-3/TRBV12-4,once,CASTQDRFYGYTF,TGTGCCAGCACCCAAGACAGGTTCTATGGCTACACCTTC
TRBD1,15,TRBJ2-2,TRBV5-1,.,CATSPGQGVAGELFF,TGCGCCACCTCACCGGGACAGGGTGTAGCAGGGGAGCTGTTTTTT
.,15,TRBJ2-2,TRBV5-1,.,CASSLNTDSTGELFF,TGCGCCAGCAGCTTAAACACAGATTCCACCGGGGAGCTGTTTTTT
TRBD1,16,TRBJ2-3,TRBV25-1,.,CASSEVLGQGTDTQYF,TGTGCCAGCAGTGAAGTTTTGGGACAGGGAACAGATACGCAGTATTTT
TRBD2,16,TRBJ2-1,TRBV11-3,.,CASSSSFSSGYNEQFF,TGTGCCAGCAGCTCCAGCTTTTCTAGCGGATACAATGAGCAGTTCTTC
TRBD1,15,TRBJ1-1,TRBV24-1,few,CATRGRDRVNTEAFF,TGTGCCACCAGGGGAAGGGACAGGGTTAACACTGAAGCTTTCTTT
TRBD1,18,TRBJ1-1,TRBV7-3,.,CASSPRAGDRVDQPEAFF,TGTGCCAGCAGCCCGCGGGCCGGGGACAGGGTAGATCAGCCTGAAGCTTTCTTT
.,15,TRBJ1-2,TRBV6-2/TRBV6-3,.,CASSYSSGAGYGYTF,TGTGCCAGCAGTTACTCGTCAGGGGCCGGCTATGGCTACACCTTC
.,13,TRBJ2-7,TRBV13,once,CASMLHRTYEQYF,TGTGCCAGCATGTTGCACAGGACCTACGAGCAGTACTTC
.,14,TRBJ2-2,TRBV3-1/TRBV3-2,.,CASSLRAGTGELFF,TGTGCCAGCAGCCTTCGGGCGGGCACCGGGGAGCTGTTTTTT
.,17,TRBJ1-4,TRBV7-6,.,CASSLGGTKVTGEKLFF,TGTGCCAGCAGCTTAGGAGGGACTAAAGTGACGGGGGAAAAACTGTTTTTT
TRBD2,15,TRBJ2-7,TRBV4-2,many,CASSQDRGGAYEQYF,TGTGCCAGCAGCCAAGACCGCGGGGGGGCCTACGAGCAGTACTTC
.,15,TRBJ1-1,TRBV27,.,CASSLSSAGGTEAFF,TGTGCCAGCAGTTTATCGAGCGCTGGAGGCACTGAAGCTTTCTTT
.,14,TRBJ1-1,TRBV7-8,.,CASSLSKQGTEAFF,TGTGCCAGCAGCTTATCTAAACAGGGAACCGAAGCTTTCTTT
.,10,TRBJ2-7,TRBV28,.,CASSQYEQYF,TGTGCCAGCAGCCAATACGAGCAGTACTTC
TRBD2,17,TRBJ2-1,TRBV9,once,CASSVDPGAGGQDEQFF,TGTGCCAGCAGCGTAGATCCGGGAGCGGGAGGGCAGGATGAGCAGTTCTTC
.,15,TRBJ2-3,TRBV6-6,.,CASTESWDNTDTQYF,TGTGCCAGCACCGAAAGCTGGGACAACACAGATACGCAGTATTTT
TRBD1,16,TRBJ1-5,TRBV19,.,CASSIVDRGSNQPQHF,TGTGCCAGTAGTATAGTGGACAGGGGAAGCAATCAGCCCCAGCATTTT
TRBD1,16,TRBJ2-2,TRBV9,.,CASSVAGAGGSGELFF,TGTGCCAGCAGCGTAGCTGGGGCAGGGGGAAGCGGGGAGCTGTTTTTT
TRBD1,12,TRBJ1-2,TRBV3-1/TRBV3-2,.,CASRQQGGGYTF,TGTGCCAGCAGACAACAGGGGGGTGGCTACACCTTC
TRBD2,15,TRBJ2-7,TRBV7-2,once,CASSSQGLAGYEQYF,TGTGCCAGCAGCTCGCAGGGACTAGCAGGCTACGAGCAGTACTTC
.,13,TRBJ1-4,TRBV5-6,.,CASSRGGYEKLFF,TGTGCCAGCAGCAGGGGGGGATATGAAAAACTGTTTTTT
TRBD2,16,TRBJ2-1,TRBV9,few,CASSLLSGGGNNEQFF,TGTGCCAGCAGCCTCCTCTCCGGGGGGGGAAACAATGAGCAGTTCTTC
.,14,TRBJ1-6,TRBV7-2,.,CASSLVRGNSPLHF,TGTGCCAGCAGCTTAGTAAGAGGGAATTCACCCCTCCACTTT
.,19,TRBJ1-2,TRBV19,.,CASSIGTGGWSAAGNGYTF,TGTGCCAGTAGTATTGGTACGGGGGGCTGGAGTGCGGCGGGGAATGGCTACACCTTC
TRBD1,15,TRBJ2-1,TRBV7-2,.,CASKLNRDSYGEQFF,TGTGCCAGCAAGCTAAACCGGGACAGCTATGGTGAGCAGTTCTTC
.,13,TRBJ1-2,TRBV29-1,.,CSVENSLSYGYTF,TGCAGCGTTGAAAACAGCTTATCCTATGGCTACACCTTC
TRBD1,16,TRBJ1-2,TRBV24-1,.,CATSDSRDRGIHGYTF,TGTGCCACCAGTGATTCACGGGACAGGGGGATCCATGGCTACACCTTC
TRBD1,16,TRBJ2-7,TRBV6-6,once,CASRTEGQKGAYEQYF,TGTGCCAGCAGAACCGAGGGACAGAAGGGAGCCTACGAGCAGTACTTC
TRBD1,17,TRBJ2-2,TRBV9,.,CASSVGGQGANTGELFF,TGTGCCAGCAGCGTAGGGGGACAGGGGGCAAACACCGGGGAGCTGTTTTTT
.,14,TRBJ1-1,TRBV7-9,.,CASSPQGMNTEAFF,TGTGCCAGCAGCCCCCAGGGGATGAACACTGAAGCTTTCTTT
TRBD1,15,TRBJ2-7,TRBV6-1,few,CASSDGQGESSEQYF,TGTGCCAGCAGTGACGGACAGGGTGAGTCGAGTGAGCAGTACTTC
TRBD2,20,TRBJ2-3,TRBV5-1,.,CASSWILAVPTGSDGDTQYF,TGCGCCAGCAGCTGGATACTAGCGGTCCCTACTGGGTCTGACGGAGATACGCAGTATTTT
.,15,TRBJ1-5,TRBV9,.,CASSVGQGGDQPQHF,TGTGCCAGCAGCGTAGGCCAAGGGGGGGATCAGCCCCAGCATTTT
TRBD1,16,TRBJ1-1,TRBV18,.,CASSPGQGALNTEAFF,TGTGCCAGCTCACCAGGACAGGGGGCCCTAAACACTGAAGCTTTCTTT
.,15,TRBJ2-7,TRBV7-2,.,CASSPRGHSSYEQYF,TGTGCCAGCAGCCCTCGTGGGCACAGCTCCTACGAGCAGTACTTC
TRBD2,17,TRBJ2-2,TRBV7-9,few,CASSASGRRANTGELFF,TGTGCCAGCTCTGCTAGCGGGCGAAGGGCGAACACCGGGGAGCTGTTTTTT
.,12,TRBJ2-3,TRBV6-2/TRBV6-3,.,CASSYSWPDQYF,TGTGCCAGCAGTTACTCCTGGCCCGATCAGTATTTT
.,15,TRBJ2-2,TRBV19,few,CASSPTDSPVGELFF,TGTGCCAGTAGTCCCACGGACAGCCCTGTCGGGGAGCTGTTTTTT
.,16,TRBJ1-6,TRBV2,.,CASWGGLSSYNSPLHF,TGTGCCAGCTGGGGGGGCTTGAGCTCCTATAATTCACCCCTCCACTTT
.,14,TRBJ1-6,TRBV27,.,CASSSDSFNSPLHF,TGTGCCAGCAGTTCGGACAGCTTTAATTCACCCCTCCACTTT
TRBD2,16,TRBJ2-2,TRBV30,.,CAWSRGLAENTGELFF,TGTGCCTGGAGCAGGGGACTAGCGGAGAACACCGGGGAGCTGTTTTTT
TRBD1,12,TRBJ1-2,TRBV5-6,once,CASSLQGSGYTF,TGTGCCAGCAGCTTACAGGGGTCGGGCTACACCTTC
.,16,TRBJ1-3,TRBV7-9,.,CASSLVPGLSGNTIYF,TGTGCCAGCAGCTTAGTCCCAGGCCTCTCTGGAAACACCATATATTTT
.,13,TRBJ1-2,TRBV24-1,.,CATSDSGHHGYTF,TGTGCCACCAGTGATTCGGGACATCATGGCTACACCTTC
.,17,TRBJ1-2,TRBV10-3,.,CAISEPVVALRGYGYTF,TGTGCCATCAGTGAGCCCGTTGTCGCATTGCGGGGCTATGGCTACACCTTC
.,14,TRBJ1-6,TRBV30,.,CGVRETSYNSPLHF,TGTGGCGTCCGGGAAACCTCCTATAATTCACCCCTCCACTTT
.,14,TRBJ2-7,TRBV5-1,.,CASSRITASYEQYF,TGCGCCAGCAGCCGTATTACAGCTTCCTACGAGCAGTACTTC
.,13,TRBJ1-1,TRBV28,.,CASSRPGNTEAFF,TGTGCCAGCAGTAGGCCGGGGAACACTGAAGCTTTCTTT